The 8 T cell receptor beta chains listed next were all sequenced from one sample in a study of T cells in Graves' hyperthyroidism and ophthalmopathy (dated by TCRdb to between 2018 and 2021). The library relied on multiplex PCR. The instrument was an Illumina HiSeq 2000. TCR beta CDR3 regions were amplified from RNA transcripts. A first-round RT-PCR of the TCR CDR3 used the HTBI primer set with the Qiagen OneStep RT-PCR kit. The raw public reads went through TCRdb reprocessing: fastp at Q25, MiXCR clone calling, in-frame beta chains kept. Every CDR3 protein is listed once, alongside the most common genes and DNA of its rows. The sample records about 690,000 distinct CDR3 sequences, 15% to 20% of which are singletons. Clones ranked in the top ten supply less than 20% of the sample. The material sequenced was blood. These receptors were collected from a man aged 50 to 60 with Graves' hyperthyroidism.

This clonotype has at least ten counts. The V gene is TRBV30, the J gene TRBJ2-5; possibly TRBD1 for D (5 bases). Germline-derived CDR1 and CDR2 are GTSNPN and SVGIG (reference sequence). Deletions cut 8 bases from V and 5 bases from J, with 15 bases between. The CDR3 extends over 12 amino acids. CDR3 sequence: CAGRDSGETQYF. CDR3 nucleotide sequence: TGTGCCGGACGCGACAGTGGGGAGACCCAGTACTTC. The variable domain in full, with the rest retrieved from reference TRBV30 and TRBJ2-5, is SQTIHQWPATLVQPVGSPLSLECTVEGTSNPNLYWYRQAAGRGLQLLFYSVGIGQISSEVPQNLSASRPQDRQFILSSKKLLLSDSGFYLCAGRDSGETQYFGPGTRLLVL.

On this clonotype itself: A much bigger clone sits one base away, suggesting this may be a read error. This rearrangement joins TRBV28 to TRBJ2-2, with D uncertain. This CDR3 comprises 15 residues. The germline V gene has CDR1 MDHEN and CDR2 SYDVKM. This CDR3 is CATSLFRGNTGELFF. The CDR3 region has the DNA TGTGCCACCAGTTTATTTAGAGGGAACACCGGGGAGCTGTTTTTT.

In this sample, this clonotype turned up a few times. This sequence joins TRBV27 and TRBJ2-1; D is uncertain. The length of the CDR3 is 13 residues. The V end lost 8 bases, the J end lost 8 bases, and 16 bases lay between the germline ends. From germline, CDR1 is MNHEY and CDR2 SMNVEV (reference sequence). CDR3 sequence reads: CASRALLDDEQFF. CDR3 DNA sequence: TGTGCCAGCCGGGCCCTTTTGGACGATGAGCAGTTCTTC.

This clonotype has a count of ten or more. This CDR3 is CASSDSGGWDTEAFF. CDR3 sequence (DNA): TGTGCCAGCAGTGATTCAGGGGGATGGGACACTGAAGCTTTCTTT. V gene TRBV12-3 or TRBV12-4 combines with J gene TRBJ1-1; 7 bases are a match to TRBD1. The CDR3 spans 15 residues. V trimming: 5 bases; J trimming: 3 bases; junction bases outside the gene matches: 9.

This clonotype has ten or more counts. The chain recombines TRBV12-3 or TRBV12-4 with TRBJ2-7; D possibly corresponds to TRBD1 (6 bases). Trimming took off 6 bases at V and 0 bases at J, with 9 bases between the two ends. This CDR3 has 13 residues. CDR3 protein: CASRLGASYEQYF. The CDR3 DNA reads as TGTGCCAGCAGACTGGGGGCCTCCTACGAGCAGTACTTC.

This clonotype showed up just a few times. The rearrangement links TRBV20-1 to TRBJ1-4, with D possibly being TRBD1 (5 bases). Germline CDR1 and CDR2: DFQATT and SNEGSKA (reference sequence). V lost 0 bases and J 8 bases, leaving 16 bases between the germline ends. This CDR3 has 15 amino acids. CDR3 sequence reads: CSARDLTGVVEKLFF. CDR3 in DNA: TGCAGTGCTAGAGATCTAACGGGGGTTGTCGAAAAACTGTTTTTT.

The chain recombines TRBV28 with TRBJ1-2; 8 bases are shared with TRBD1. Losses at the gene ends were 6 bases for V and 5 bases for J; bases not matched to a gene: 8. The CDR3 is made up of 14 amino acids. CDR1 is MDHEN and CDR2 is SYDVKM in the germline V gene. The CDR3 DNA reads TGTGCCAGCAGCCGGGGGACAGGTGGATATGGCTACACCTTC. Translating it yields CASSRGTGGYGYTF.

The chain couples TRBV5-1 to TRBJ2-5, with 8 bases identical to TRBD2. This CDR3 contains 14 residues. V shed 5 bases, J shed 2 bases, and the junction held 5 bases outside the gene matches. The V gene's germline CDR1 is SGHRS and CDR2 YFSETQ. CDR3 bases: TGCGCCAGCAGATTCATAGCGGGACAAGAGACCCAGTACTTC. It codes for CASRFIAGQETQYF.